The 16 T cell receptor beta chains reported below all come from one sample, sequenced in a study of blood T cell repertoires in COVID-19. Data came from immunoSEQ multiplex PCR; TCRdb stores just in-frame clones and leaves some out. This sample has under 350,000 clones, with 85% to 90% found just once. Sequences were obtained from peripheral blood. The receptor set was obtained from a man aged 40-50 years with acute or convalescent COVID-19.

This rearrangement joins TRBV10-2 to TRBJ1-2; D perhaps matches TRBD1 (5 bases). Germline CDR1 and CDR2: WSHSY and SAAADI. Deletions cut 7 bases from V and 2 bases from J, with 14 bases between. The CDR3 covers 14 residues. CDR3 amino acids: CASKTPGGNYGYTF. Here the CDR3 DNA reads TGCGCCAGCAAAACCCCCGGGGGAAACTATGGCTACACCTTC.

The rearrangement joins TRBV9 to TRBJ1-6; 10 bases line up with TRBD1. V shed 3 bases and J 9 bases; nucleotides not matched to a gene: 6. Germline loops: CDR1 SGDLS, CDR2 YYNGEE. The CDR3 loop spans 15 amino acids. CDR3 loop: CASSASGTGVSPLHF. The CDR3 nucleotides read TGTGCCAGCAGCGCCTCCGGGACAGGGGTTTCACCCCTCCACTTT.

V usage is TRBV6-6 and J usage is TRBJ1-2; 7 bases match TRBD1. V lost 3 bases and J lost 8; bases outside the gene matches: 12. The CDR3 totals 15 residues. Germline CDR1 and CDR2: MNHNY and SVGAGI (reference sequence). This CDR3 reads CASSYTLDRVDGYTF. CDR3 nucleotide sequence: TGTGCCAGCAGTTATACTCTAGACAGGGTGGACGGCTACACCTTC.

CDR3 bases: TGCAGTGCTAGTTACAGGGTAGGCTATGGCTACACCTTC. It codes for CSASYRVGYGYTF. The chain has TRBV20-1 and TRBJ1-2, with TRBD1 as a possible D gene (6 bases). Per germline, CDR1 DFQATT and CDR2 SNEGSKA (reference sequence). Between the trimmed V and J ends, which lost 3 bases and 4 bases, there was a span of 12 bases. The CDR3 is 13 residues long.

This clone was seen a single time. The sample has other DNA sequences that encode this CDR3 too. The chain has TRBV6-5 and TRBJ2-1; D is possibly TRBD1 (5 bases). CDR1 is MNHEY, CDR2 SVGAGI, per germline. The CDR3 runs to 14 residues. V was shortened by 4 bases and J by 0 bases, with 7 bases between the two germline ends. CDR3 coding DNA: TGTGCCAGCAGTTCAGGGTACTCCTACAATGAGCAGTTCTTC. Translating gives CASSSGYSYNEQFF.

This sequence joins TRBV5-1 and TRBJ1-1; D may be TRBD1 (6 bases). This CDR3 has 13 amino acids. V shed 5 bases and J shed 0 bases, with 8 bases lying between them. Germline-derived CDR1 and CDR2 are SGHRS and YFSETQ. The CDR3 is CASRWDMNTEAFF. As DNA, the CDR3 is TGCGCCAGCAGATGGGACATGAACACTGAAGCTTTCTTT.

This clone has only one observation. The chain couples TRBV3-1 (or the pseudogene TRBV3-2) to TRBJ2-5; a weak D match, TRBD2 (6 bases). Germline loops: CDR1 LGHDT, CDR2 YNNKEL (reference sequence). V was pared by 0 bases and J by 4 bases, with 12 bases between. The CDR3 loop spans 15 amino acids. The CDR3 coding sequence is TGTGCCAGCAGCCAAGATCGAGGTAGCGGAGAGACCCAGTACTTC. It encodes CASSQDRGSGETQYF.

The V gene is TRBV6-5, the J gene TRBJ1-2, with TRBD1 as a possible D gene (5 bases). CDR3 length: 15 residues. Germline loops: CDR1 MNHEY, CDR2 SVGAGI. Trimming took off 0 bases at V and 4 bases at J, with 12 bases between the two ends. The CDR3 DNA sequence: TGTGCCAGCAGTTACTCGGCCACCGGGGGCTATGGCTACACCTTC. Translated, it gives CASSYSATGGYGYTF.

CDR3 in amino acids: CASSRAGSGGAGYGYTF. The CDR3 DNA sequence: TGTGCCAGCAGCCGCGCAGGGTCCGGAGGGGCGGGCTATGGCTACACCTTC. The J gene is TRBJ1-2, the V gene TRBV14; D possibly corresponds to TRBD1 (5 bases). The V end was cut by 4 bases, the J end by 4 bases, with 22 bases between. There are 17 residues in the CDR3. Germline CDR1 reads SGHDN; CDR2 reads FVKESK.

Of note for this clone: This same CDR3 is encoded by further DNA sequences in the sample. The J gene is TRBJ1-2, the V gene TRBV18; possible D gene TRBD1, 6 bases. Trimming took off 3 bases at V and 2 bases at J, with 10 bases between the two ends. Per germline, CDR1 KGHSH and CDR2 LQKENI. The CDR3 consists of 14 residues. CDR3 nucleotide sequence: TGTGCCAGCTCACCGACAGGCGAGAACTATGGCTACACCTTC. It translates to CASSPTGENYGYTF.

V is TRBV5-6 and J is TRBJ1-4, with D unresolved. Germline V gives CDR1 SGHDT, CDR2 YYEEEE. With 0 bases removed from V and 11 bases from J, the gap between germline ends came to 5 bases. The CDR3 totals 11 residues. CDR3 region: CASSLAGKLFF. Here the CDR3 DNA reads TGTGCCAGCAGCTTGGCGGGGAAACTGTTTTTT.

The J gene is TRBJ1-2, the V gene TRBV5-4; 9 bases line up with TRBD1. Germline V gene sequence: CDR1 SGHNT, CDR2 YYREEE (reference sequence). The CDR3 length is 15 residues. V lost 6 bases, J lost 7 bases, and 13 bases stayed unmatched. CDR3 residues: CASTPAGQGRSGYTF. The CDR3 DNA reads as TGTGCCAGCACGCCGGCGGGACAGGGACGGTCTGGCTACACCTTC.

The chain recombines TRBV4-1 with TRBJ1-2, with 7 bases aligning to TRBD1. The CDR3 has 13 amino acids. V shed 4 bases, J shed 4 bases, and the junction held 3 bases outside the gene matches. Germline V gives CDR1 MGHRA, CDR2 YSYEKL. CDR3 coding DNA: TGCGCCAGCAGCCCCGGGACAGCCTATGGCTACACCTTC. It encodes CASSPGTAYGYTF.

The chain has TRBV19 and TRBJ1-1, with TRBD1 as a possible D gene (5 bases). Germline assignment: CDR1 LNHDA and CDR2 SQIVND (reference sequence). Deletions cut 7 bases from V and 2 bases from J, with 11 bases between. The CDR3 consists of 13 residues. DNA of the CDR3: TGTGCCAGTAAGAACAGGATCAACACTGAAGCTTTCTTT. This gives the protein CASKNRINTEAFF.

This clone was seen only once. The chain has TRBV11-2 and TRBJ2-1, with TRBD2 matching 10 bases. Germline CDR1 SGHAT, CDR2 FQNNGV. V trimming: 3 bases; J trimming: 3 bases; junction bases outside the gene matches: 5. There are 16 residues in the CDR3. CDR3 residues: CASSFSGLADYNEQFF. CDR3 bases: TGTGCCAGCAGCTTCTCCGGACTAGCGGACTACAATGAGCAGTTCTTC. Using reference TRBV11-2 and TRBJ2-1 for the parts outside the CDR3, the full variable domain is EAGVAQSPRYKIIEKRQSVAFWCNPISGHATLYWYQQILGQGPKLLIQFQNNGVVDDSQLPKDRFSAERLKGVDSTLKIQPAKLEDSAVYLCASSFSGLADYNEQFFGPGTRLTVL.

V is TRBV7-8 and J is TRBJ1-2; 9 bases match TRBD1. After removal of 2 bases from V and 7 bases from J, the junction contained 8 bases not matched to a gene. Germline V CDR1 and CDR2: SGHVS, FQNEAQ. The length of the CDR3 is 15 residues. CDR3 bases: TGTGCCAGCAGCTTACCGGGACAGGGTGGGTTTGGCTACACCTTC. This sequence encodes CASSLPGQGGFGYTF.